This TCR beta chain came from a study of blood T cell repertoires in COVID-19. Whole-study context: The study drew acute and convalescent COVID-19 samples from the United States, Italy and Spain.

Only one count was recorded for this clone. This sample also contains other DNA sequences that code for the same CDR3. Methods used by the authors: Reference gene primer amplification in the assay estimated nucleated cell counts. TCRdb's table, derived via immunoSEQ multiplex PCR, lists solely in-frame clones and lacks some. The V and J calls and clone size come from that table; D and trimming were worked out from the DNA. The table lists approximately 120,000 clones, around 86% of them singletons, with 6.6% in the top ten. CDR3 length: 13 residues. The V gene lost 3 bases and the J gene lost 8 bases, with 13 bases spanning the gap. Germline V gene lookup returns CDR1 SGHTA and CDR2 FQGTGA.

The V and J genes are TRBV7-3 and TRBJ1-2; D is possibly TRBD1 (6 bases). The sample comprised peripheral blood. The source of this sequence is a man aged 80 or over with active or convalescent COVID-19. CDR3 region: CASSLRQGNGYTF. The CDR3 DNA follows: TGTGCCAGCAGCTTGAGGCAGGGGAACGGCTACACCTTC.